These T cell receptor beta chains were read from a single sample in a study of OX40 agonist ivuxolimab in advanced cancers. Here immunoSEQ multiplex PCR was the method, and the copy in TCRdb shows in-frame clones only, minus some. The table records some 90,000 clones, around 87% of them present only once. The source material was CD4+ or CD8+ T cells sorted from blood, sampled in a trial of the OX40 agonist ivuxolimab. The receptors shown here come from an adult with an advanced solid tumor such as melanoma, head and neck, liver or kidney cancer. Each CDR3 is given with its conserved first and last residue.

CASSLGGGFLAEAFF,15,TRBV11-2,TRBJ1-1
CASSSLGTRSYNEQFF,16,TRBV28,TRBJ2-1
CASSLGLAGDTQYF,14,TRBV5-1,TRBJ2-3
CASSLDLIGYTF,12,TRBV11-2,TRBJ1-2
CASPRLAESYNEQFF,15,TRBV19,TRBJ2-1
CASSKELAKNIQYF,14,TRBV21-1,TRBJ2-4
CASSLRFNQGEKLFF,15,TRBV7-8,TRBJ1-4
CASSELYSAGSRWEQFF,17,TRBV10-2,TRBJ2-1
CASSSGTSGSNEQYF,15,TRBV6-5,TRBJ2-7
CASSLQGTAVQETQYF,16,TRBV5-1,TRBJ2-5
CARSSEGNYGYTF,13,TRBV5-3,TRBJ1-2
CASSFGHPEQNIQYF,15,TRBV28,TRBJ2-4
CATGQGRTGELFF,13,TRBV6-5,TRBJ2-2
CASSPIFANTEAFF,14,TRBV6-1,TRBJ1-1
CASSQELAGVNEQFF,15,TRBV4-3,TRBJ2-1
CSVGQRGRYNEQFF,14,TRBV29-1,TRBJ2-1
CASRDSVKDSPLHF,14,TRBV2,TRBJ1-6
CASSSTDLPGVTNQPQHF,18,TRBV28,TRBJ1-5
CASSLGQGDQPQHF,14,TRBV5-1,TRBJ1-5
CASSVSVSGAGEQFF,15,TRBV9,TRBJ2-1
CASRGSIGGYTF,12,TRBV2,TRBJ1-2
CASSYQADSTPDTQYF,16,TRBV6-5,TRBJ2-3
CSVAGGGAEAFF,12,TRBV29-1,TRBJ1-1
CAWRSLAGVGTGELFF,16,TRBV30,TRBJ2-2
CASSYGLAGYNEQFF,15,TRBV7-9,TRBJ2-1
CAISETDNTEAFF,13,TRBV10-3,TRBJ1-1
CASSIEAGDAYNEQFF,16,TRBV19,TRBJ2-1
CASSTGTGLDEQYF,14,TRBV5-1,TRBJ2-7
CASSPSVQRTDNEQFF,16,TRBV9,TRBJ2-1
CASSQAAGRVQGGEQFF,17,TRBV4-2,TRBJ2-1
CASSQDGRVLGNEQFF,16,TRBV4-3,TRBJ2-1
CSVRTGGVNTEAFF,14,TRBV29-1,TRBJ1-1
CASSHTGGADTGELFF,16,TRBV11-3,TRBJ2-2
CASSLLGSPNYGYTF,15,TRBV7-8,TRBJ1-2
CASSEGREYETQYF,14,TRBV2,TRBJ2-5
CASSSPTGHSGNTIYF,16,TRBV7-2,TRBJ1-3
CASRDGTGETQPQHF,15,TRBV19,TRBJ1-5
CASSTTSGSYNEQFF,15,TRBV5-1,TRBJ2-1
CASRPPGGTYEQYF,14,TRBV6-1,TRBJ2-7